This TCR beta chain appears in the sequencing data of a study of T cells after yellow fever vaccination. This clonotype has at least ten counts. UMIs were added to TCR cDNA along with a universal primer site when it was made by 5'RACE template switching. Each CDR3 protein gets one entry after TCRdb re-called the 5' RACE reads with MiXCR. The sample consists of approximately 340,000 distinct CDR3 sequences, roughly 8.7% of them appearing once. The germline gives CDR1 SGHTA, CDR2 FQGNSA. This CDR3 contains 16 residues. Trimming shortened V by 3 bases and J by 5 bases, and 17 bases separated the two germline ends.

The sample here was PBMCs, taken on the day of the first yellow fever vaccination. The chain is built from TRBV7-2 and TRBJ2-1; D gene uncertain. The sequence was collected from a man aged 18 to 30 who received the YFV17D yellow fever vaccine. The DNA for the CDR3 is TGTGCCAGCAGCTTTTCGATGGGCAGTGACCACAATGAGCAGTTCTTC. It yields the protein CASSFSMGSDHNEQFF.